This is a list of T cell receptor beta chains from one sample in a study of OX40 agonist ivuxolimab in advanced cancers. Repertoires were generated with immunoSEQ multiplex PCR, while TCRdb's copy carries only in-frame clones and drops some. The sample carries approximately 77,000 clones, around 93% recorded once. The sample was CD4+ or CD8+ T cells sorted from blood, taken in a trial of the OX40 agonist ivuxolimab. The receptors originated from an adult with an advanced solid tumor such as melanoma, head and neck, liver or kidney cancer. Both conserved end residues are part of each CDR3. A D gene is named only where the DNA matches it firmly. Clone size, where shown, is once, few, many, or a class for clones that have expanded.

TRBV6-6	TRBJ1-2	NA	NA	CASSYSQGGYTF	TGTGCCAGCAGTTACTCGCAAGGAGGCTACACCTTC
TRBV7-2	TRBJ2-2	NA	NA	CASTRQVLGELFF	TGTGCCAGCACCCGACAGGTTTTGGGGGAGCTGTTTTTT
TRBV19	TRBJ2-1	NA	TRBD2	CASSMRLAGGHEQFF	TGTGCCAGTAGTATGCGACTAGCGGGAGGGCATGAGCAGTTCTTC
TRBV9	TRBJ2-1	NA	NA	CASSPQGAYNEQFF	TGTGCCAGCAGCCCCCAAGGAGCCTACAATGAGCAGTTCTTC
TRBV2	TRBJ1-1	few	NA	CASGTGNTEAFF	TGTGCCAGCGGGACGGGAAACACTGAAGCTTTCTTT
TRBV30	TRBJ2-3	once	NA	CAWSPLDDTQYF	TGTGCCTGGAGCCCGCTGGACGATACGCAGTATTTT
TRBV21-1	TRBJ2-7	NA	NA	CASSKGRNPRGEQYF	TGTGCCAGCAGCAAAGGGAGAAACCCTAGAGGCGAGCAGTACTTC
TRBV7-9	TRBJ2-7	NA	NA	CASSPRVGYEQYF	TGTGCCAGCAGCCCCCGAGTTGGCTACGAGCAGTACTTC
TRBV7-2	TRBJ1-1	NA	NA	CASSLGRRLNTEAFF	TGTGCCAGCAGCTTGGGAAGACGGCTGAACACTGAAGCTTTCTTT
TRBV15	TRBJ2-5	NA	TRBD2	CATSRGDNSGGTLQETQYF	TGTGCCACCAGCAGGGGCGACAATAGCGGGGGAACCTTACAAGAGACCCAGTACTTC
TRBV18	TRBJ2-7	NA	NA	CASSPGDTHGEQYF	TGTGCCAGCTCACCTGGGGACACCCACGGGGAGCAGTACTTC
TRBV19	TRBJ1-5	NA	NA	CASSLRGSNQPQHF	TGTGCCAGTAGTCTCCGGGGAAGCAATCAGCCCCAGCATTTT
TRBV6-6	TRBJ1-6	NA	TRBD1	CASSYAGTGGSPLHF	TGTGCCAGCAGTTATGCCGGGACAGGGGGTTCACCCCTCCACTTT
TRBV6-7	TRBJ2-7	NA	TRBD2	CASSYSGGLGSGEQYF	TGTGCCAGCAGTTACTCGGGAGGGTTGGGGTCCGGCGAGCAGTACTTC
TRBV19	TRBJ1-2	NA	NA	CASSIGIGYTF	TGTGCCAGTAGTATCGGGATAGGCTACACCTTC
TRBV10-3	TRBJ2-3	NA	NA	CAISESAGTTDTQYF	TGTGCCATCAGTGAGAGTGCCGGGACCACAGATACGCAGTATTTT
TRBV5-1	TRBJ2-7	NA	NA	CASSREGRTGYEQYF	TGCGCCAGCAGTCGGGAAGGGAGGACGGGCTACGAGCAGTACTTC
TRBV28	TRBJ2-2	once	TRBD1	CASWDSNTGELFF	TGTGCCAGCTGGGACAGCAACACCGGGGAGCTGTTTTTT
TRBV11-2	TRBJ2-7	NA	TRBD2	CASSLAGTSGIRYF	TGTGCCAGCAGCTTAGCCGGGACTAGCGGGATAAGGTACTTC
TRBV2	TRBJ1-2	NA	NA	CASTGLGDGYTF	TGTGCCAGCACGGGTCTGGGGGATGGCTACACCTTC
TRBV28	TRBJ2-3	once	NA	CASSLVEATQYF	TGTGCCAGCAGCCTCGTAGAGGCAACGCAGTATTTT
TRBV11-2	TRBJ2-5	NA	TRBD2	CASSLNLAGETQYF	TGTGCCAGCAGCTTAAACCTAGCGGGAGAGACCCAGTACTTC
TRBV7-2	TRBJ1-2	NA	NA	CASSPSPVYGYTF	TGTGCCAGCAGCCCTTCGCCGGTTTATGGCTACACCTTC
TRBV5-4	TRBJ2-1	once	NA	CASSLSSVSSYNEQFF	TGTGCCAGCAGCCTTTCTAGCGTTAGCTCCTACAATGAGCAGTTCTTC
TRBV7-2	TRBJ2-7	NA	TRBD2	CASSSQKVSGGAIDEQYF	TGTGCCAGCAGCTCCCAAAAGGTTAGCGGGGGGGCCATCGACGAGCAGTACTTC
TRBV2	TRBJ2-3	NA	NA	CASSLDSVSTDTQYF	TGTGCCAGCAGTCTCGACAGTGTTAGCACAGATACGCAGTATTTT
TRBV5-1	TRBJ2-7	NA	NA	CASSRTNSDEQYF	TGCGCCAGCAGCCGGACTAATTCTGACGAGCAGTACTTC
TRBV9	TRBJ2-2	NA	NA	CASNVGPGTGELFF	TGTGCCAGCAATGTGGGGCCGGGCACCGGGGAGCTGTTTTTT
TRBV2	TRBJ2-1	NA	NA	CASSEETSYNEQFF	TGTGCCAGCAGTGAAGAGACTAGTTACAATGAGCAGTTCTTC
TRBV4-1	TRBJ2-4	NA	NA	CASSQDFGRSLAKNIQYF	TGCGCCAGCAGCCAAGATTTTGGCAGGTCCCTAGCCAAAAACATTCAGTACTTC
TRBV28	TRBJ2-7	NA	TRBD2	CATREVGAGVFYEQYF	TGTGCCACCAGAGAGGTCGGGGCGGGAGTCTTCTACGAGCAGTACTTC
TRBV15	TRBJ1-5	NA	NA	CATSRDKADYQPQHF	TGTGCCACCAGCAGAGATAAGGCAGATTATCAGCCCCAGCATTTT